This TCR beta chain was observed in a study of shared clonotypes between healthy human individuals. General study points: Compared with memory subsets, naive subsets generally had larger estimated richness.

Each donor was a Caucasian adult residing in Nashville, Tennessee. At the deep level, the assay was run. The sorted-subset replicate PCRs were given about 200 ng DNA, which is about 30,000 T cell genomes. Only in-frame clones appear in the TCRdb table, and some are missing; sequencing was by immunoSEQ multiplex PCR. In the table there are approximately 980,000 clones, approximately 80% of which are singletons. Germline CDR1 is SGHTA and CDR2 is FQGNSA. The CDR3 spans 15 residues. Unmatched junction bases numbered 10, after V lost 4 bases and J lost 10 bases. Comment on this clone: Its antigen is as yet unknown.

What was sequenced was memory CD4+ T cells sorted from blood. Subset meaning: CD45RA-negative fraction. This clonotype was obtained from a man aged 18-30 years in good health. The genes are TRBV7-2 and TRBJ1-6, with 7 bases that match TRBD1. In DNA form, the CDR3 reads TGTGCCAGCAGCTACGGGACAGCGGACCAATCACCCCTCCACTTT. Its protein product is CASSYGTADQSPLHF.